This TCR beta chain was recorded in a study of shared clonotypes between healthy human individuals. The method was immunoSEQ multiplex PCR; TCRdb's version includes in-frame clones alone and lacks a portion of them. The top ten clones hold 0.045% to 0.07% of a sample with about 600,000 clones, more than 95% of them seen once. Adults of Caucasian background living in Nashville, Tennessee made up all donors. A note on this clone: The same CDR3 can be traced to other DNA sequences in this sample.

The germline V gene has CDR1 SEHNR and CDR2 FQNEAQ (reference sequence). The V gene lost 3 bases and the J gene lost 6 bases, with 6 bases spanning the gap. The length of the CDR3 is 12 residues. This receptor was identified in a woman aged 30 to 39 in good health. The chain uses TRBV7-9 and TRBJ1-5; no clear D. The sequenced sample was naive CD4+ T cells sorted from blood. The subset here: CD45RA+ positively selected. The CDR3 here is CASSFGAQPQHF. CDR3 DNA sequence: TGTGCCAGCAGCTTCGGAGCTCAGCCCCAGCATTTT.